This entry lists 27 T cell receptor beta chains sequenced from one sample in a study of shared clonotypes between healthy human individuals. Clones were sequenced by immunoSEQ multiplex PCR, and TCRdb holds only the in-frame ones, with some missing. The data show fewer than 1 million clones, 90% to 98% seen once. Only CD45RO-negative cells positively selected for CCR7 counted as naive CD8 cells, so terminally differentiated effector memory CD45RA+ cells were excluded. Sequencing was carried out using naive CD8+ T cells sorted from blood. All receptors come from a man aged 25 to 40 in good health.

This clone was recorded once. The chain joins TRBV7-9 to TRBJ2-1, with D tentatively TRBD2 (5 bases). V gave up 2 bases and J gave up 2 bases, with 7 bases separating them. CDR1 is SEHNR and CDR2 is FQNEAQ in the germline V gene (reference sequence). The length of the CDR3 is 14 residues. CDR3 residues: CASSLMEAYNEQFF. CDR3 coding DNA: TGTGCCAGCAGCTTAATGGAGGCCTACAATGAGCAGTTCTTC.

The chain links TRBV10-2 to TRBJ2-7; TRBD1 is a possible D gene (5 bases). The V end was cut by 1 base, the J end by 2 bases, with 12 bases between. Per germline, CDR1 WSHSY and CDR2 SAAADI. CDR3 length equals 15 residues. CDR3 sequence reads: CASSEFTGKTYEQYF. DNA of the CDR3: TGCGCCAGCAGTGAGTTTACAGGTAAAACCTACGAGCAGTACTTC.

Note on this clone: The same CDR3 can be traced to other DNA sequences in this sample. The CDR3 DNA sequence: TGCGCCAGCAGTCCAGGACAGGGGAGGGTGAACACTGAAGCTTTCTTT. Its protein product is CASSPGQGRVNTEAFF. This chain connects TRBV5-1 to TRBJ1-1; 9 positions agree with TRBD1. Germline V gene sequence: CDR1 SGHRS, CDR2 YFSETQ. This CDR3 comprises 16 residues. V was pared by 5 bases and J by 0 bases, with 8 bases of the junction left unmatched.

The rearrangement links TRBV6-5 to TRBJ1-5; D is perhaps TRBD1 (6 bases). The length of the CDR3 is 15 residues. Trimming took 3 bases from V and 0 from J, leaving 9 bases between them. CDR1 is MNHEY and CDR2 is SVGAGI in the germline V gene. The CDR3 is CASSYRGGSNQPQHF. The CDR3 DNA follows: TGTGCCAGCAGTTATAGGGGGGGTAGCAATCAGCCCCAGCATTTT.

J is TRBJ1-2 and V is TRBV30; D uncertain. V lost 2 bases to trimming and J lost 8 bases, with 15 bases between them. Germline V gene lookup returns CDR1 GTSNPN and CDR2 SVGIG (reference sequence). This CDR3 is built from 13 residues. CDR3 in DNA: TGTGCCTGGAGTCTCGGACTCGGTAAAGGCTACACCTTC. Its translation is CAWSLGLGKGYTF.

The CDR3 DNA sequence: TGTGCCAGCAGTTCCGGGACAGGGTTTGAAAAACTGTTTTTT. The encoded protein is CASSSGTGFEKLFF. The rearrangement uses TRBV6-6 and TRBJ1-4, with 9 bases fitting TRBD1. Trimming at V came to 4 bases and at J to 7 bases, leaving 4 bases not matched to a gene. This CDR3 contains 14 residues. Germline V CDR1 and CDR2: MNHNY, SVGAGI (reference sequence).

The genes are TRBV2 and TRBJ2-7, with D tentatively TRBD2 (6 bases). The germline gives CDR1 SNHLY, CDR2 FYNNEI. V was shortened by 7 bases and J by 3 bases, with 16 bases between the two germline ends. CDR3 size: 14 residues. DNA for the CDR3: TGTGCCAGCACAGGTACTAGCTCCTTCTACGAGCAGTACTTC. Encoded protein: CASTGTSSFYEQYF.

The chain is built from TRBV27 and TRBJ2-7; TRBD1 matches 12 bases. The V segment lost 1 base and the J segment 2 bases; nucleotides outside the gene matches: 9. CDR1 MNHEY and CDR2 SMNVEV come from the germline V gene (reference sequence). The length of the CDR3 is 18 residues. The CDR3 coding sequence is TGTGCCAGCAGTTTATTTGGGACAGGGGGCTCCCTTCCCTACGAGCAGTACTTC. Protein product: CASSLFGTGGSLPYEQYF.

This clone was seen a few times. This rearrangement joins TRBV7-8 to TRBJ2-7; 13 nucleotides match TRBD2. This CDR3 comprises 17 residues. The V and J ends lost 2 bases and 3 bases, in that order; junction bases with no gene match: 7. Germline V gene data show CDR1 as SGHVS and CDR2 as FQNEAQ. Here the CDR3 DNA reads TGTGCCAGCAGCTTACAAGGACTAGCGGGAGAGAACTACGAGCAGTACTTC. The encoded protein is CASSLQGLAGENYEQYF.

CDR3 protein: CASSLGLAGYYEQYF. CDR3 DNA: TGTGCCAGCAGCTTGGGTCTAGCGGGATACTACGAGCAGTACTTC. The V call is TRBV5-6, the J call TRBJ2-7; 9 bases agree with TRBD2. CDR1 is SGHDT and CDR2 is YYEEEE in the germline V gene. The trim removed 0 bases at V and 3 bases at J, leaving 4 bases unmatched. The CDR3 loop spans 15 amino acids.

The chain employs TRBV7-9 and TRBJ2-7; 11 bases fit TRBD2. This CDR3 comprises 17 residues. Germline CDR1 is SEHNR and CDR2 is FQNEAQ (reference sequence). J was trimmed by 4 bases and V by 2 bases; bases with no gene match: 10. The CDR3 region has the DNA TGTGCCAGCAGCTTACCCAATACTAGCGGGAGCCCGTACGAGCAGTACTTC. Its translation is CASSLPNTSGSPYEQYF.

A word on this clone: The junction shows a germline mismatch at one end, possibly a read error. In DNA form, the CDR3 reads TGTGCTAGCAGCTTAGGGCTATCCCATACCAATGAGCAGTTCTTC. Protein sequence: CASSLGLSHTNEQFF. The chain is built from TRBV7-7 and TRBJ2-1; unclear D gene. This CDR3 is built from 15 residues. Germline V gene lookup returns CDR1 SSHAT and CDR2 FNYEAQ (reference sequence).

The chain recombines TRBV6-5 with TRBJ2-3; 7 nucleotides align to TRBD1. Trimming removed 1 base from V and 4 bases from J; junction bases left unmatched: 2. The CDR3 has 14 residues. In germline, CDR1 is MNHEY, CDR2 SVGAGI. The CDR3 sequence: CASSYFQGADTQYF. CDR3 bases: TGTGCCAGCAGTTACTTCCAGGGGGCAGATACGCAGTATTTT.

The chain joins TRBV7-9 to TRBJ2-7, with D tentatively TRBD2 (6 bases). Germline V gene sequence: CDR1 SEHNR, CDR2 FQNEAQ (reference sequence). The CDR3 runs to 15 residues. Between the trimmed V and J ends, which lost 5 bases and 2 bases, there was a span of 16 bases. CDR3 in DNA: TGTGCCAGCAGCCCCCGGGACTTCTTAACCTACGAGCAGTACTTC. Its protein is CASSPRDFLTYEQYF.

The chain employs TRBV6-5 and TRBJ2-7; no definite D call. Trimming stripped 5 bases from V and 2 bases from J, with 7 bases between. This CDR3 is 12 amino acids long. Germline values: CDR1 MNHEY, CDR2 SVGAGI. CDR3 amino acids: CASSADTYEQYF. In DNA, the CDR3 is TGTGCCAGCAGTGCGGATACCTACGAGCAGTACTTC.

The chain links TRBV19 to TRBJ2-7; 11 positions match TRBD2. CDR1 is LNHDA and CDR2 is SQIVND in the germline V gene (reference sequence). The V and J ends lost 5 bases and 1 base, in that order; junction bases with no gene match: 4. The CDR3 has 15 amino acids. Here the CDR3 DNA reads TGTGCCAGTAGTTTCAGACTAGCGGGATCCTACGAGCAGTACTTC. Residues: CASSFRLAGSYEQYF. Full variable domain (remainder filled in from reference TRBV19 and TRBJ2-7): DGGITQSPKYLFRKEGQNVTLSCEQNLNHDAMYWYRQDPGQGLRLIYYSQIVNDFQKGDIAEGYSVSREKKESFPLTVTSAQKNPTAFYLCASSFRLAGSYEQYFGPGTRLTVT.

The CDR3 bases are TGTGCCAGCAGCTTAGACTTGGACAGTCCCCTTACGCAGTATTTT. It yields the protein CASSLDLDSPLTQYF. The rearrangement uses TRBV7-8 and TRBJ2-3, with a possible D match to TRBD1 (6 bases). V lost 1 base and J lost 8, with 16 bases in between. The CDR3 is made up of 15 amino acids. Germline CDR1 and CDR2: SGHVS and FQNEAQ.

This rearrangement joins TRBV27 to TRBJ1-5; tentative D call: TRBD1 (6 bases). V lost 8 bases and J 3 bases, leaving 8 bases between the germline ends. The germline V gene has CDR1 MNHEY and CDR2 SMNVEV (reference sequence). This CDR3 is 12 amino acids long. The CDR3 loop is CASGDNNQPQHF. DNA of the CDR3: TGTGCCAGCGGGGACAACAATCAGCCCCAGCATTTT.

The chain employs TRBV2 and TRBJ2-1; the match to TRBD1 covers 7 bases. The germline V gene encodes CDR1 SNHLY and CDR2 FYNNEI. The CDR3 is 15 amino acids. J gave up 2 bases and V 6 bases, and 7 bases lay outside the gene matches. The CDR3 DNA is TGTGCCAGCAGCGATACAGGGGTAGCCTACAATGAGCAGTTCTTC. Protein product: CASSDTGVAYNEQFF.

The chain is built from TRBV19 and TRBJ2-7; possible D gene TRBD2, 6 bases. The CDR3 covers 14 residues. The V end was cut by 11 bases, the J end by 4 bases, with 21 bases between. The germline CDR1 and CDR2 sequences are LNHDA and SQIVND (reference sequence). Here the CDR3 DNA reads TGTGCCCGAAGACCGGGACTCCCATTGTACGAGCAGTACTTC. It specifies CARRPGLPLYEQYF.

In this sample, this clone turned up once. The rearrangement links TRBV27 to TRBJ2-7; 8 bases match TRBD1. Germline trimming cut 4 bases from V and 2 bases from J; bases unmatched to any gene: 7. This CDR3 has 15 residues. Germline CDR1 MNHEY, CDR2 SMNVEV (reference sequence). The CDR3 region has the DNA TGTGCCAGCAGTTATGGGACAGGCTCCACCTACGAGCAGTACTTC. Translated: CASSYGTGSTYEQYF.

The gene calls are TRBV2 and TRBJ1-5; tentatively, D is TRBD1 (5 bases). This CDR3 spans 17 amino acids. CDR1 and CDR2 from the germline V gene are SNHLY and FYNNEI. Trimming pared 5 bases from V and 3 bases from J, leaving 20 bases between. The CDR3 coding sequence is TGTGCCAGCAGTTCCGGACATGCCGCCGGACCCAATCAGCCCCAGCATTTT. Amino acids: CASSSGHAAGPNQPQHF.

The chain has TRBV25-1 and TRBJ2-7; possibly TRBD1 for D (6 bases). Germline values: CDR1 MGHDK, CDR2 SYGVNS. There are 17 residues in the CDR3. V was trimmed by 1 base and J by 0 bases, leaving 16 bases between them. The CDR3 region has the DNA TGTGCCAGCAGTGAATGGGCAGGGGCCGTTAGCTCCTACGAGCAGTACTTC. It yields the protein CASSEWAGAVSSYEQYF.

A word on this clone: This specimen includes other DNA sequences encoding the same CDR3. This sequence joins TRBV11-2 and TRBJ2-3; 9 nucleotides line up with TRBD2. In germline, CDR1 is SGHAT, CDR2 FQNNGV. Trimming cost V 1 base and J 1 base; bases outside gene matches: 0. The CDR3 contains 15 residues. The CDR3 nucleotides are TGTGCCAGCAGCTTAGGGACTAGCGGCACAGATACGCAGTATTTT. This sequence encodes CASSLGTSGTDTQYF.

The chain has TRBV7-2 and TRBJ2-3; 9 bases match TRBD1. CDR3 length: 19 residues. Germline assignment: CDR1 SGHTA and CDR2 FQGNSA. With V trimmed by 2 bases and J by 0 bases, 12 bases remained unmatched. CDR3 sequence reads: CASSLPGQGWVPSTDTQYF. DNA of the CDR3: TGTGCCAGCAGCTTACCAGGACAGGGGTGGGTCCCTAGCACAGATACGCAGTATTTT.

This clone was seen a single time. The genes are TRBV5-4 and TRBJ2-2; maybe TRBD1 (6 bases). The CDR3 spans 15 residues. V gave up 4 bases and J gave up 4 bases, with 14 bases separating them. Germline assignment: CDR1 SGHNT and CDR2 YYREEE (reference sequence). CDR3 sequence reads: CASSVTGLATGELFF. The CDR3 coding sequence is TGTGCCAGCAGCGTAACAGGGCTGGCCACCGGGGAGCTGTTTTTT.

This clone was detected once. This chain joins TRBV11-2 and TRBJ2-7, with 13 nucleotides matching TRBD2. CDR3 length equals 16 residues. The germline CDR1 and CDR2 sequences are SGHAT and FQNNGV. J lost 2 bases, V lost 5 bases, and 6 bases had no gene match. The CDR3 region has the DNA TGTGCCAGCAGCCCTGGGACTAGCGGGGCCACCTACGAGCAGTACTTC. Amino acids: CASSPGTSGATYEQYF.